The 8 T cell receptor beta chains reported below all come from one sample, sequenced in a study of T cell changes during pregnancy in multiple sclerosis. Assay: immunoSEQ multiplex PCR; the TCRdb copy retains only in-frame clones and omits some. The sample carries around 62,000 clones, around 89% recorded once. Sequenced here: peripheral blood, sampled in the first trimester of pregnancy. Receptors were obtained from a female donor with multiple sclerosis, enrolled in a pregnancy study.

Only one count was recorded for this clone. The rearrangement joins TRBV19 to TRBJ1-1, with D perhaps TRBD1 (5 bases). Germline V gives CDR1 LNHDA, CDR2 SQIVND (reference sequence). The CDR3 is 16 residues long. Trimming left V 5 bases short and J 0 bases short, with 16 bases between. CDR3: CASSYRNTLMNTEAFF. The CDR3 DNA follows: TGTGCCAGTAGTTACAGGAATACGCTAATGAACACTGAAGCTTTCTTT.

The chain recombines TRBV7-9 with TRBJ2-7; maybe TRBD1 (5 bases). V was pared by 4 bases and J by 2 bases, with 24 bases between. This CDR3 is built from 18 residues. Per germline, CDR1 SEHNR and CDR2 FQNEAQ (reference sequence). The CDR3 DNA follows: TGTGCCAGCAGCTCGACTCTAATCAGGGATCGTGTGACCTACGAGCAGTACTTC. It is translated as CASSSTLIRDRVTYEQYF.

The rearrangement joins TRBV12-5 to TRBJ2-3; 14 positions agree with TRBD2. The junction had 11 bases not matched to a gene; V was cut back by 1 base and J by 2 bases. Germline lookup yields CDR1 LGHNT and CDR2 FRNRAP. The CDR3 consists of 20 residues. CDR3 DNA sequence: TGTGCTAGTGGTTTGGCTCCGGGACTAGCGGGAGATCGGGTCACAGATACGCAGTATTTT. Protein product: CASGLAPGLAGDRVTDTQYF.

The chain couples TRBV4-2 to TRBJ2-1; the match to TRBD2 covers 8 bases. The CDR3 is 15 residues long. Germline V gives CDR1 LGHNA, CDR2 YNFKEQ. J lost 6 bases, V lost 3 bases, and 7 bases had no gene match. The CDR3 coding sequence is TGTGCCAGCAGCCAGACCAGCGGGGGCACCAATGAGCAGTTCTTC. Its protein product is CASSQTSGGTNEQFF.

This sequence joins TRBV11-1 and TRBJ1-5; a possible D gene is TRBD1 (6 bases). The germline V and J ends were trimmed by 2 bases and 0 bases, with 8 bases remaining between them. Germline V lookup: CDR1 SGHAT, CDR2 FQDESV (reference sequence). This CDR3 is built from 15 residues. CDR3 DNA sequence: TGTGCCAGCAGCTTATCAGGGGATAGCAATCAGCCCCAGCATTTT. This encodes CASSLSGDSNQPQHF. The entire variable domain, with the rest obtained from reference TRBV11-1 and TRBJ1-5, is as follows: EAEVAQSPRYKITEKSQAVAFWCDPISGHATLYWYRQILGQGPELLVQFQDESVVDDSQLPKDRFSAERLKGVDSTLKIQPAELGDSAMYLCASSLSGDSNQPQHFGDGTRLSIL.

This chain joins TRBV6-5 and TRBJ1-2; D perhaps matches TRBD1 (5 bases). The CDR3 sequence is 15 residues long. Germline CDR1 MNHEY, CDR2 SVGAGI. Trimming removed 2 bases at V and 3 bases at J, with 13 bases between. For the CDR3, the DNA is TGTGCCAGCAGTTACGAGTCAGGAGGGGACTATGGCTACACCTTC. This sequence encodes CASSYESGGDYGYTF.

The V gene is TRBV7-3, the J gene TRBJ2-6, with D possibly matching TRBD2 (6 bases). CDR1 is SGHTA and CDR2 is FQGTGA in the germline V gene. V gave up 6 bases and J gave up 1 base, with 19 bases separating them. The CDR3 is 18 amino acids. This CDR3 reads CASSRQTPGGSGANVLTF. CDR3 nucleotide sequence: TGTGCCAGCAGTCGCCAAACTCCCGGGGGATCTGGGGCCAACGTCCTGACTTTC.

This chain joins TRBV9 and TRBJ2-7, with D possibly matching TRBD2 (5 bases). The CDR3 extends over 15 amino acids. Germline CDR1 and CDR2: SGDLS and YYNGEE. V dropped 4 bases and J dropped 2 bases, with 16 bases sitting between them. CDR3 coding DNA: TGTGCCAGCAGCCTGGACTCAAACGGGGCCTACGAGCAGTACTTC. Translation: CASSLDSNGAYEQYF. Using reference TRBV9 and TRBJ2-7 for the parts outside the CDR3, the full variable domain is DSGVTQTPKHLITATGQRVTLRCSPRSGDLSVYWYQQSLDQGLQFLIQYYNGEERAKGNILERFSAQQFPDLHSELNLSSLELGDSALYFCASSLDSNGAYEQYFGPGTRLTVT.